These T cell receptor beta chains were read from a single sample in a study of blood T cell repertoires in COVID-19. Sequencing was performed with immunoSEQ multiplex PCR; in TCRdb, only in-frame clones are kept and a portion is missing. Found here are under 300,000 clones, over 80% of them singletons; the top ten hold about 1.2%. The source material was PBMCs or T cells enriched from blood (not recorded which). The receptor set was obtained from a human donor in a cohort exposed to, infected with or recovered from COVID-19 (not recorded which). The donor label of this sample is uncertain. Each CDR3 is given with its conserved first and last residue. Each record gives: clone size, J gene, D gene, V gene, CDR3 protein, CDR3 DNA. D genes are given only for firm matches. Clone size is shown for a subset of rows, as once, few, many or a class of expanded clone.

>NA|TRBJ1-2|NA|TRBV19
CASSSQSQSYTF
TGTGCCAGTAGTTCCCAGTCACAAAGCTACACCTTC
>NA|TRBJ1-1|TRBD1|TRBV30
CAWSVLTGVWNTEAFF
TGTGCCTGGAGTGTATTAACAGGGGTTTGGAACACTGAAGCTTTCTTT
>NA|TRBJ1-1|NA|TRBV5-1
CASSLVHDTEAFF
TGCGCCAGCAGCTTGGTCCATGACACTGAAGCTTTCTTT
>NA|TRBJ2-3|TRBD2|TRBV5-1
CASSAGDSLSYTDTQYF
TGCGCCAGCAGCGCGGGGGATAGTCTCTCTTACACAGATACGCAGTATTTT
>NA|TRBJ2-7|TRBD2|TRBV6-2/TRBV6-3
CASSYTGGYEQYF
TGTGCCAGCAGTTACACGGGGGGCTACGAGCAGTACTTC
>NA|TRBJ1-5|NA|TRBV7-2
CASSLDRQVGQPQHF
TGTGCCAGCAGCCTAGATCGACAGGTCGGGCAGCCCCAGCATTTT
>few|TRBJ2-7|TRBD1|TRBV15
CATSTPQGARNEQYF
TGTGCCACCAGCACCCCTCAGGGGGCGCGAAACGAGCAGTACTTC
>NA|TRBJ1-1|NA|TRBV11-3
CASSLTGTMNTEAFF
TGTGCCAGCAGCTTAACAGGGACCATGAACACTGAAGCTTTCTTT
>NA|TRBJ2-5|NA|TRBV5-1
CASRPAGETQYF
TGCGCCAGCAGACCAGCAGGAGAGACCCAGTACTTC
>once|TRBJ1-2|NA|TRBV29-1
CSVEDMRGPNYGYTF
TGCAGCGTTGAAGATATGCGAGGTCCTAACTATGGCTACACCTTC
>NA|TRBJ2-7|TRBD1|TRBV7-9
CASSPRTGVSEQYF
TGTGCCAGCAGTCCACGGACAGGGGTCTCCGAGCAGTACTTC
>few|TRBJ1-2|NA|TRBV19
CASKDRSYGYTF
TGTGCCAGTAAAGACAGATCCTATGGCTACACCTTC
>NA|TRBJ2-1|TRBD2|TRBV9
CASSVRDYVDFNEQFF
TGTGCCAGCAGCGTCCGGGACTACGTAGATTTTAATGAGCAGTTCTTC
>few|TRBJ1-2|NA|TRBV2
CASSRTGNYGYTF
TGTGCCAGCAGCCGGACTGGGAACTATGGCTACACCTTC
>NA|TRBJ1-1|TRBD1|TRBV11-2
CASSRIRGRNTEAFF
TGTGCCAGCAGCCGAATAAGGGGGCGGAACACTGAAGCTTTCTTT
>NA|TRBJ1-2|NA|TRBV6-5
CASSPGPWGYTF
TGTGCCAGCAGTCCTGGGCCGTGGGGCTACACCTTC
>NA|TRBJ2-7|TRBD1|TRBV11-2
CASSLGTGTYEQYF
TGTGCCAGCAGCTTAGGGACAGGGACCTACGAGCAGTACTTC
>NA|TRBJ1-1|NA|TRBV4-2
CASSQAGEAFF
TGTGCCAGCAGCCAAGCGGGTGAAGCTTTCTTT
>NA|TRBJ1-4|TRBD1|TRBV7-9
CASSLGDRVGEKLFF
TGTGCCAGCAGCTTAGGGGACAGGGTTGGCGAAAAACTGTTTTTT
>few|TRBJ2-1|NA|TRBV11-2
CASSLVLQGYNEQFF
TGTGCCAGCAGCTTAGTCCTCCAGGGGTACAATGAGCAGTTCTTC
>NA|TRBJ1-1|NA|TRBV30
CAWSSGGTEAFF
TGTGCCTGGAGTAGCGGGGGCACTGAAGCTTTCTTT
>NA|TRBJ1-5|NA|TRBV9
CASTSRGYSNQPQHF
TGTGCCAGCACGAGTAGGGGATATAGCAATCAGCCCCAGCATTTT
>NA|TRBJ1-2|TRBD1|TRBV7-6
CASSPGQGAIGYTF
TGTGCCAGCAGCCCGGGACAGGGGGCGATTGGCTACACCTTC
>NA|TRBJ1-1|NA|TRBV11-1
CASSIAGTETEAFF
TGTGCCAGCAGCATAGCCGGGACTGAGACTGAAGCTTTCTTT
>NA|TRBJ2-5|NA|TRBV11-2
CASSLGLAVETQYF
TGTGCCAGCAGCTTAGGGCTAGCCGTAGAGACCCAGTACTTC
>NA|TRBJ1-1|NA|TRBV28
CASSLSTGGSVHTEAFF
TGTGCCAGCAGTTTATCTACGGGGGGATCGGTACACACTGAAGCTTTCTTT
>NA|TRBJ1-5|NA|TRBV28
CASSLGAGPQGQPQHF
TGTGCCAGCAGTTTAGGGGCAGGGCCCCAAGGCCAGCCCCAGCATTTT
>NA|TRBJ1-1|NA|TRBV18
CASSLGTTPMNTEAFF
TGTGCCAGCTCCCTAGGGACAACTCCTATGAACACTGAAGCTTTCTTT
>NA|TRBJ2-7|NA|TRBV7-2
CASSTRGTPEQYF
TGTGCCAGCAGCACCCGAGGGACTCCAGAGCAGTACTTC
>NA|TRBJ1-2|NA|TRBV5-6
CASSFPPRGYGYTF
TGTGCCAGCAGCTTCCCCCCAAGGGGGTATGGCTACACCTTC
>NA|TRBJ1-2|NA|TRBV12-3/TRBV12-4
CASWALAGGYTF
TGTGCCAGCTGGGCCCTAGCAGGCGGCTACACCTTC
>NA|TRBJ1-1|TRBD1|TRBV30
CAWSETGGGTEAFF
TGTGCCTGGAGTGAAACAGGGGGAGGCACTGAAGCTTTCTTT
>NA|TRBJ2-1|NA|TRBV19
CASSIGGRGEQFF
TGTGCCAGTAGTATAGGGGGCCGGGGGGAGCAGTTCTTC
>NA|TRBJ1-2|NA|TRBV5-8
CASSQQGYGYTF
TGTGCCAGCAGCCAACAGGGCTATGGCTACACCTTC
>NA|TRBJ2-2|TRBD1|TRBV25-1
CASSEPDRVAELFF
TGTGCCAGCAGTGAACCCGACAGGGTCGCGGAGCTGTTTTTT
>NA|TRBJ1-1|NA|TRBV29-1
CSVEDGQGSNTEAFF
TGCAGCGTTGAAGATGGTCAGGGTTCTAACACTGAAGCTTTCTTT
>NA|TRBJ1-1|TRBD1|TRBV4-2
CASSHSSLQGGTEAFF
TGTGCCAGCAGCCACAGCTCCCTTCAGGGGGGCACTGAAGCTTTCTTT
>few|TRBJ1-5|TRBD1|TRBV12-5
CASGLALPGQGGRKPQHF
TGTGCTAGTGGTTTGGCTCTCCCGGGACAGGGGGGAAGAAAGCCCCAGCATTTT
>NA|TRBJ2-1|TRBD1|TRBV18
CASSPQKDRVEFF
TGTGCCAGCTCACCACAAAAGGACAGGGTAGAGTTCTTC
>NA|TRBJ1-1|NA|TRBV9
CASSAYRERNTEAFF
TGTGCCAGCAGCGCCTACAGGGAGCGAAACACTGAAGCTTTCTTT
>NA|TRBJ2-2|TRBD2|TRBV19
CASSTIAGGNTGELFF
TGTGCCAGTAGTACAATAGCGGGCGGTAACACCGGGGAGCTGTTTTTT
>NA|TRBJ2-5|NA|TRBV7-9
CASSLIQRTAQETQYF
TGTGCCAGCAGCTTAATACAAAGGACAGCCCAAGAGACCCAGTACTTC
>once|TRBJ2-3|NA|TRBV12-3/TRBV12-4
CASSLSGADTQYF
TGTGCCAGCAGCCTTTCGGGGGCAGATACGCAGTATTTT
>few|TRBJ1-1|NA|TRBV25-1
CASSLIRGQNTEAFF
TGTGCCAGCAGCCTAATCCGGGGACAGAACACTGAAGCTTTCTTT
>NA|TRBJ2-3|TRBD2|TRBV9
CASSVAGSGEAYTQYF
TGTGCCAGCAGCGTAGCGGGTAGCGGGGAGGCATATACGCAGTATTTT
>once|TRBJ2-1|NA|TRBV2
CASTRVGEQFF
TGTGCCAGCACGAGGGTAGGTGAGCAGTTCTTC
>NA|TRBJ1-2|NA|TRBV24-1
CATSDSTIRGGYTF
TGTGCCACCAGTGATTCCACAATCAGGGGTGGCTACACCTTC
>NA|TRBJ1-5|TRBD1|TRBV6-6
CASRIPGQRNQPQHF
TGTGCCAGCAGGATACCGGGACAGCGAAATCAGCCCCAGCATTTT
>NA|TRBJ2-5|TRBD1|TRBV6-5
CASSFRQGETWTQYF
TGTGCCAGCAGTTTCCGACAGGGCGAAACGTGGACCCAGTACTTC
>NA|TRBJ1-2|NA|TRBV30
CAWSHLGRNYGYTF
TGTGCCTGGAGTCACCTCGGGAGGAACTATGGCTACACCTTC
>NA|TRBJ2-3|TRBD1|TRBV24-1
CATSDLAGQGSADTQYF
TGTGCCACCAGTGACCTGGCCGGACAGGGTTCCGCAGATACGCAGTATTTT
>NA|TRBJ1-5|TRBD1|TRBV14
CANTSSTGGPLYSNQPQHF
TGTGCCAACACAAGCTCAACAGGGGGCCCGCTCTATAGCAATCAGCCCCAGCATTTT
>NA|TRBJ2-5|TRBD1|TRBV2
CASSGDRAETQYF
TGTGCCAGCAGTGGGGACAGAGCAGAGACCCAGTACTTC